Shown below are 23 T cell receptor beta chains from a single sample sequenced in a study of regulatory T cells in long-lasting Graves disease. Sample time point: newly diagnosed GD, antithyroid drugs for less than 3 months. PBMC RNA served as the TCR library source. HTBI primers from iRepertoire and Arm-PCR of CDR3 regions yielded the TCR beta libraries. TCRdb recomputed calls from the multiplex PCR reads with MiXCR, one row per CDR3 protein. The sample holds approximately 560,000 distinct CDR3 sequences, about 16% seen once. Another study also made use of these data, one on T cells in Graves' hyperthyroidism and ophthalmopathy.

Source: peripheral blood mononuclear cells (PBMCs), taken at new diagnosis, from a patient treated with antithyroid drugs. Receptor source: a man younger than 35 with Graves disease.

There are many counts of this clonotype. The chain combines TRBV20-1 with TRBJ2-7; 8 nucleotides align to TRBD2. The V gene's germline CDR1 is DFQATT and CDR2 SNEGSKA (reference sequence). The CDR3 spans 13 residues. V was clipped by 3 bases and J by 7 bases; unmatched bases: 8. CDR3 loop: CSASGRAFGEQYF. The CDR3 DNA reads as TGCAGTGCTAGCGGGAGGGCCTTCGGGGAGCAGTACTTC.

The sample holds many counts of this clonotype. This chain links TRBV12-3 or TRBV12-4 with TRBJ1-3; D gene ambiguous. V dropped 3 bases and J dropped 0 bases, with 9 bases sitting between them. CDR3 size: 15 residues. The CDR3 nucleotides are TGTGCCAGCAGTTTGGCCGCTCACTCTGGAAACACCATATATTTT. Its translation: CASSLAAHSGNTIYF.

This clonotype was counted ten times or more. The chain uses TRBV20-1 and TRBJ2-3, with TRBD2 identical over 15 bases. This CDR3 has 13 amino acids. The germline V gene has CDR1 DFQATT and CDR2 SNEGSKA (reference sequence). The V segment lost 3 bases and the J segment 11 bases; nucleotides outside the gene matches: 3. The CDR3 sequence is CSASRTSGREQYF. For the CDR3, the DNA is TGCAGTGCTAGCCGGACTAGCGGGAGGGAGCAGTATTTT.

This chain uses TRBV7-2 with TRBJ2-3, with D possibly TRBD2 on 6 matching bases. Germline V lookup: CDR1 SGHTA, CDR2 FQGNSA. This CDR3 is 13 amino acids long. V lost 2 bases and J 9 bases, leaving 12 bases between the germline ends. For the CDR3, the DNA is TGTGCCAGCAGCTTAAGCGGGCAGGTCACGCAGTATTTT. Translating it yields CASSLSGQVTQYF.

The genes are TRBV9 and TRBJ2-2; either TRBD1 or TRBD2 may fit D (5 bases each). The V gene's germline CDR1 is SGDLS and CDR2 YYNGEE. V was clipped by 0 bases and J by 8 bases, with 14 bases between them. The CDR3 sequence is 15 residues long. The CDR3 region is CASSVGGTPGGELFF. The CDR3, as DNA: TGTGCCAGCAGCGTAGGGGGGACCCCTGGGGGGGAGCTGTTTTTT.

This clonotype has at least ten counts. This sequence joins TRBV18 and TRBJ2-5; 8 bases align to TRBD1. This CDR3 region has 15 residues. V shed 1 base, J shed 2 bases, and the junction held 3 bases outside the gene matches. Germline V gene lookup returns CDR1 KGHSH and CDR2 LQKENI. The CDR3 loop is CASSPRRTGQETQYF. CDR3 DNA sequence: TGTGCCAGCTCACCACGGAGGACAGGGCAAGAGACCCAGTACTTC.

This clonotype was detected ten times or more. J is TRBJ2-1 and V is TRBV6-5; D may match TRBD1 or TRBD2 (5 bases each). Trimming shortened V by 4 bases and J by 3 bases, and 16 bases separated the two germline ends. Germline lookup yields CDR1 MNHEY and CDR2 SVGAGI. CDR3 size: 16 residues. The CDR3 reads CASSSLGALNYNEQFF. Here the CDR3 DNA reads TGTGCCAGCAGTTCCCTCGGGGCCCTGAACTACAATGAGCAGTTCTTC.

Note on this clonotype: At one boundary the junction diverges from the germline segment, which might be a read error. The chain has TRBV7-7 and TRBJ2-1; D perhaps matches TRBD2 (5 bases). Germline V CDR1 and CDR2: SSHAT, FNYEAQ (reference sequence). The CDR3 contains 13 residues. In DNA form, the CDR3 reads TGTGCTAGCAGCCACCAGAGGGCCAATGAGCAGTTCTTC. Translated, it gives CASSHQRANEQFF. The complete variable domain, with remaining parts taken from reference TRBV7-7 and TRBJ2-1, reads GAGVSQSPRYKVTKRGQDVTLRCDPISSHATLYWYQQALGQGPEFLTYFNYEAQPDKSGLPSDRFSAERPEGSISTLTIQRTEQRDSAMYRCASSHQRANEQFFGPGTRLTVL.

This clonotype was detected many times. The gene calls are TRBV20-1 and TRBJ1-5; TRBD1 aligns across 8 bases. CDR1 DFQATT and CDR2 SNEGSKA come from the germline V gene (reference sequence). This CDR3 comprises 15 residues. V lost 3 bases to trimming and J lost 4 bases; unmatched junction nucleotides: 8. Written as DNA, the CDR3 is TGCAGTGCTAGTTATAACCGGGACAGGAATCAGCCCCAGCATTTT. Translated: CSASYNRDRNQPQHF.

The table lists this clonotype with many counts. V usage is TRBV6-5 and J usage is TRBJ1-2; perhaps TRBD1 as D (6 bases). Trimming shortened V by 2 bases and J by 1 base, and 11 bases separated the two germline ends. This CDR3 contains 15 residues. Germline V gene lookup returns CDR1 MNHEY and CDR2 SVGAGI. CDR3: CASSYGDRSNYGYTF. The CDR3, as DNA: TGTGCCAGCAGTTACGGCGACAGGAGTAACTATGGCTACACCTTC.

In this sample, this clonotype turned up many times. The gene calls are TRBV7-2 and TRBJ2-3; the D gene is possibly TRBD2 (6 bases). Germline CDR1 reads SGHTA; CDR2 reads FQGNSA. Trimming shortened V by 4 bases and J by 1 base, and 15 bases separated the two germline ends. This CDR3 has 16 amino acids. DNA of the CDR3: TGTGCCAGCAGCTCCGGCCAAGCGGGCCGCACAGATACGCAGTATTTT. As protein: CASSSGQAGRTDTQYF. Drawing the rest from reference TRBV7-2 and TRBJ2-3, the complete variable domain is GAGVSQSPSNKVTEKGKDVELRCDPISGHTALYWYRQSLGQGLEFLIYFQGNSAPDKSGLPSDRFSAERTGGSVSTLTIQRTQQEDSAVYLCASSSGQAGRTDTQYFGPGTRLTVL.

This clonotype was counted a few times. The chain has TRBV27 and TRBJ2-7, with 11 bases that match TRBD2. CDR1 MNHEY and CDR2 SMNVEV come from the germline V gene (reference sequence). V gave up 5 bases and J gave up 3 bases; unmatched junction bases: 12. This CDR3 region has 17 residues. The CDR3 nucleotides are TGTGCCAGCAGTCCGGGACTAGCGGTTCCTAAGGACTACGAGCAGTACTTC. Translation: CASSPGLAVPKDYEQYF.

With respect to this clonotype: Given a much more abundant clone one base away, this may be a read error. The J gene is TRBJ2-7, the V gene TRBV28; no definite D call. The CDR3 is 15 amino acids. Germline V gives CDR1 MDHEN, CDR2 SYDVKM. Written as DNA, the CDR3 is TGTGCCAGCAGACCAGAACCCAAGCCCTCCTACGAGCAGCACTTC. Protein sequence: CASRPEPKPSYEQHF. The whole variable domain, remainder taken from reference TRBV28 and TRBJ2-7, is DVKVTQSSRYLVKRTGEKVFLECVQDMDHENMFWYRQDPGLGLRLIYFSYDVKMKEKGDIPEGYSVSREKKERFSLILESASTNQTSMYLCASRPEPKPSYEQHFGPGTRLTVT.

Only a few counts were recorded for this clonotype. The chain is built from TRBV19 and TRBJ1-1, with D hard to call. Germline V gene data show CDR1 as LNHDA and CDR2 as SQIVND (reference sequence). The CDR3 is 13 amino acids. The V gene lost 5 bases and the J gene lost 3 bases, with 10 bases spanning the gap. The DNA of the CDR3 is TGTGCCAGTAGTTACGTCGCGTACACTGAAGCTTTCTTT. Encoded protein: CASSYVAYTEAFF.

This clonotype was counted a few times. The CDR3 coding sequence is TGTGCCAGCAGCTCTAGCGGGAGGCCGGGGGAGACCCAGTACTTC. Its protein product is CASSSSGRPGETQYF. The rearrangement joins TRBV12-3 or TRBV12-4 to TRBJ2-5, with 11 bases that match TRBD2. This CDR3 region has 15 residues. The junction had 8 bases not matched to a gene; V was cut back by 6 bases and J by 5 bases.

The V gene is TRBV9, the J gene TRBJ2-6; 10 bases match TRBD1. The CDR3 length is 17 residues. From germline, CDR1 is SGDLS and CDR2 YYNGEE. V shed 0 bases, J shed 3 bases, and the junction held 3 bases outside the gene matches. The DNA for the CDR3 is TGTGCCAGCAGCGTAGCCCGGGACAGGGGTGGGGCCAACGTCCTGACTTTC. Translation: CASSVARDRGGANVLTF. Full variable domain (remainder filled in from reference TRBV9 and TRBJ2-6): DSGVTQTPKHLITATGQRVTLRCSPRSGDLSVYWYQQSLDQGLQFLIQYYNGEERAKGNILERFSAQQFPDLHSELNLSSLELGDSALYFCASSVARDRGGANVLTFGAGSRLTVL.

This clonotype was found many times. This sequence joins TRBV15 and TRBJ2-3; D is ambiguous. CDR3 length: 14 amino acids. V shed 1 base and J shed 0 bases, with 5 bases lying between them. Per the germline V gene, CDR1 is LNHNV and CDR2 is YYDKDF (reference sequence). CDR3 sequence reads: CATSRAFSTDTQYF. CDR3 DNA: TGTGCCACCAGCAGAGCCTTTAGCACAGATACGCAGTATTTT. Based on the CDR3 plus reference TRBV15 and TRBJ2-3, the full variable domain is DAMVIQNPRYQVTQFGKPVTLSCSQTLNHNVMYWYQQKSSQAPKLLFHYYDKDFNNEADTPDNFQSRRPNTSFCFLDIRSPGLGDTAMYLCATSRAFSTDTQYFGPGTRLTVL.

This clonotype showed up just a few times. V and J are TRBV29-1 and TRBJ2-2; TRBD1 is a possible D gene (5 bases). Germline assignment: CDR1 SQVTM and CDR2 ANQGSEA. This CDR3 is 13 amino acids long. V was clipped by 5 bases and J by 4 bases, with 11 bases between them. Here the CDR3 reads CSVYQGFTGELFF. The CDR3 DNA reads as TGCAGCGTTTATCAGGGATTCACCGGGGAGCTGTTTTTT.

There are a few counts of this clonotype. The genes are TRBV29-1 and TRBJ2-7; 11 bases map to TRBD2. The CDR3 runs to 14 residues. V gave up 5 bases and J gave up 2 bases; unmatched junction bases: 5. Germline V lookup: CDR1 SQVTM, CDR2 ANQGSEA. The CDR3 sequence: CSVTLAGGPYEQYF. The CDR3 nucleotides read TGCAGCGTTACCCTAGCGGGAGGACCCTACGAGCAGTACTTC.

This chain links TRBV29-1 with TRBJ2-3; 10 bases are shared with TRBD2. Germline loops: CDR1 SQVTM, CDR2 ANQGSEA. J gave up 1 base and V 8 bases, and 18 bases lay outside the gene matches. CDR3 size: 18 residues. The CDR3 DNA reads TGCAGCACCGACGGGGAAGCGGGAGGGCGTCTTGGCACAGATACGCAGTATTTT. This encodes CSTDGEAGGRLGTDTQYF.

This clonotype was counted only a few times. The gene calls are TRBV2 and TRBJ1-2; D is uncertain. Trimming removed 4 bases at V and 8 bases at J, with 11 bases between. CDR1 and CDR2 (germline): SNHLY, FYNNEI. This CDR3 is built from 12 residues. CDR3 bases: TGTGCCAGCAGTGGCGACGGTATAGGCTACACCTTC. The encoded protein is CASSGDGIGYTF. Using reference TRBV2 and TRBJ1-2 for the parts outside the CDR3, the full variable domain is EPEVTQTPSHQVTQMGQEVILRCVPISNHLYFYWYRQILGQKVEFLVSFYNNEISEKSEIFDDQFSVERPDGSNFTLKIRSTKLEDSAMYFCASSGDGIGYTFGSGTRLTVV.

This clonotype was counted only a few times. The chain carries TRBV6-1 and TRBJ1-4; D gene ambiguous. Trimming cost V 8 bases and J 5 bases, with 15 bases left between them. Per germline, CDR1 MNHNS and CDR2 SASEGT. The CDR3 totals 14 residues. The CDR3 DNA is TGTGCCAGCGGATCGAGAGTCAGAAATGAAAAACTGTTTTTT. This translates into CASGSRVRNEKLFF.

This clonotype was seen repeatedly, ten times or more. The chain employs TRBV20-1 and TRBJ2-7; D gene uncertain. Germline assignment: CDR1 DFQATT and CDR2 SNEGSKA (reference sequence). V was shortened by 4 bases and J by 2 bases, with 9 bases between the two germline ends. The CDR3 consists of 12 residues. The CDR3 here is CSATDGTYEQYF. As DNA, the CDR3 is TGCAGTGCTACGGACGGTACCTACGAGCAGTACTTC.